The clone carrying this TCR beta chain was seen a single time. The antigen remains undetermined. immunoSEQ v3.0 was run at survey level. Per-sample targets for sequencing were roughly 40,000-55,000 T-cell genomes. Only in-frame clones appear in the TCRdb table, and some are missing; sequencing was by immunoSEQ multiplex PCR. The data hold roughly 23,000 clones, with 65% to 90% observed a single time. These data belong to a study of long-term antiretroviral therapy in people with HIV. General study findings and limits: The data indicate that diversity increased after ART but remained below transplant donor controls.

Held in samples before DNA extraction were roughly 0.95-10 million cryopreserved PBMC. The CDR3 covers 15 residues. Germline V lookup: CDR1 SGHAT, CDR2 FQNNGV. V was clipped by 6 bases and J by 2 bases, with 14 bases between them. Sequences were derived from unsorted PBMCs, sampled 1.8 years before starting antiretroviral therapy. The receptor's source is a woman aged 25 to 39 with HIV. The rearrangement uses TRBV11-2 and TRBJ2-1; D may be TRBD2 (6 bases). The CDR3 here is CASSIRRATYNEQFF. The CDR3 DNA follows: TGTGCCAGCAGTATCAGGAGGGCCACCTACAATGAGCAGTTCTTC.